A selection of T cell receptor beta chains follows, all from one sample in a study of blood T cell repertoires in COVID-19. Libraries were prepared by immunoSEQ multiplex PCR; TCRdb keeps only in-frame clonotypes and omits some of them. The sample lists roughly 300,000 clones, around 85% occurring once. Sequenced input: peripheral blood. Receptors were obtained from a human donor with COVID-19, enrolled during active disease. The donor label of this sample is uncertain. CDR3s include the opening cysteine and the closing phenylalanine or tryptophan. Each record gives: V gene, clone size, D gene, J gene, CDR3 DNA, CDR3 protein. D genes are given only for firm matches. Size values are once, few and many counts, or a class for expanded clones, and some rows have none.

v_call: TRBV11-2
clone_size: few
d_call: TRBD2
j_call: TRBJ2-5
cdr3_nt: TGTGCCAGCAGCTTAGGCCTAGCGGGAGGGGGCGCAGAGACCCAGTACTTC
cdr3_aa: CASSLGLAGGGAETQYF

v_call: TRBV2
clone_size: few
d_call: NA
j_call: TRBJ1-1
cdr3_nt: TGTGCCAGCAGGGGAGAGAGTTCGGCTTTCTTT
cdr3_aa: CASRGESSAFF

v_call: TRBV11-3
clone_size: once
d_call: TRBD2
j_call: TRBJ2-7
cdr3_nt: TGTGCCAGCATTCCGACGGGGGGAAATTCCTACGAGCAGTACTTC
cdr3_aa: CASIPTGGNSYEQYF

v_call: TRBV27
clone_size: NA
d_call: NA
j_call: TRBJ1-6
cdr3_nt: TGTGCCAGTCGATCACCGGCGGATTCACCCCTCCACTTT
cdr3_aa: CASRSPADSPLHF

v_call: TRBV2
clone_size: once
d_call: NA
j_call: TRBJ1-4
cdr3_nt: TGTGCCAGCACGGGGGAGGGGGAAAAACTGTTTTTT
cdr3_aa: CASTGEGEKLFF

v_call: TRBV6-1
clone_size: NA
d_call: NA
j_call: TRBJ1-6
cdr3_nt: TGTGCCAGCACGTCTTCGCGGGGGGCGAATTCACCCCTCCACTTT
cdr3_aa: CASTSSRGANSPLHF

v_call: TRBV24-1
clone_size: NA
d_call: TRBD1
j_call: TRBJ1-2
cdr3_nt: TGTGCCACCAGTGATTCCAATGGACAGGGGGCTGACTATGGCTACACCTTC
cdr3_aa: CATSDSNGQGADYGYTF

v_call: TRBV7-3
clone_size: NA
d_call: NA
j_call: TRBJ1-1
cdr3_nt: TGTGCCAGCAGCTCCACGGGAGTCAGGACTGAAGCTTTCTTT
cdr3_aa: CASSSTGVRTEAFF

v_call: TRBV23-1
clone_size: NA
d_call: TRBD2
j_call: TRBJ2-5
cdr3_nt: TGCGCCAGCTCCTTCGGAGCGGGAGTAAGAGAGACCCAGTACTTC
cdr3_aa: CASSFGAGVRETQYF

v_call: TRBV27
clone_size: NA
d_call: NA
j_call: TRBJ1-4
cdr3_nt: TGTGCCAGCACTTTAAGGTTCCCAGGGAACCCAACTAATGAAAAACTGTTTTTT
cdr3_aa: CASTLRFPGNPTNEKLFF

v_call: TRBV19
clone_size: NA
d_call: NA
j_call: TRBJ1-1
cdr3_nt: TGTGCCAGTAGTCCTACCACGAACACTGAAGCTTTCTTT
cdr3_aa: CASSPTTNTEAFF

v_call: TRBV27
clone_size: NA
d_call: TRBD1
j_call: TRBJ2-7
cdr3_nt: TGTGCCAGCAGTTTGCCCAAAGGCCCCGGGACAGGGGTGTACGAGCAGTACTTC
cdr3_aa: CASSLPKGPGTGVYEQYF

v_call: TRBV29-1
clone_size: NA
d_call: NA
j_call: TRBJ1-1
cdr3_nt: TGCAGCGCCGGACAGTGGAACACTGAAGCTTTCTTT
cdr3_aa: CSAGQWNTEAFF